The 2 T cell receptor beta chains listed next were all sequenced from one sample in a study of blood T cell repertoires in COVID-19. This table comes from immunoSEQ multiplex PCR, and its TCRdb copy is limited to in-frame clones, with some not included. Of fewer than 70,000 clones listed, more than 60% are singletons. Sequenced: peripheral blood. These receptors originate from a human donor in a cohort sampled during active COVID-19.

This clone was detected a few times. In the same sample, other DNA sequences code for this CDR3. The chain joins TRBV27 to TRBJ1-5; 8 bases are a match to TRBD1. Germline-derived CDR1 and CDR2 are MNHEY and SMNVEV (reference sequence). The CDR3 sequence is 16 residues long. V lost 5 bases and J lost 4; bases outside the gene matches: 10. The CDR3 bases are TGTGCCAGCAGTCCTCTTGACAGGGGAGCAAATCAGCCCCAGCATTTT. It yields the protein CASSPLDRGANQPQHF.

The chain carries TRBV14 and TRBJ2-7, with D unresolved. With 1 base removed from V and 3 bases from J, the gap between germline ends came to 10 bases. Germline CDR1 and CDR2: SGHDN and FVKESK. This CDR3 spans 14 amino acids. CDR3 coding DNA: TGTGCCAGCAGCCAAGTTGCCACTGACTACGAGCAGTACTTC. It encodes CASSQVATDYEQYF.